This TCR beta chain stems from a study of T cell responses to AZD1222 COVID-19 vaccine (dated by TCRdb to about 2021). With regard to the full study: A total of 233 trial participants underwent TCR sequencing, of whom 207 had received two doses of AZD1222 and approximately 25 had received two doses of the MenACWY control vaccine. Enrollment into the trials was organized by age into subgroups of 18-55, 56-69 and 70-plus years, and those subgroups contained approximately 160, 26 and 62 TCR-sequenced participants, respectively.

V sheds 1 base and J sheds 6 bases, leaving 15 bases between their ends. The CDR3 covers 15 residues, taking in both the cysteine and the phenylalanine. Only the CDR3 DNA stays, 45 bases, in frame from base 1. Via the germline V gene, CDR1 is MDHEN and CDR2 SYDVKM. The CDR3 regions of human TCRbeta chains were subjected to immunosequencing. The authors' analysis ran thus. Repertoire TCRs were matched against a reference library of SARS-CoV-2-specific TCRs generated with the MIRA antigen-specificity platform. Breadth meant the fraction of unique TCRs that were SARS-CoV-2-associated, whereas depth meant the fraction of total T cells that were SARS-CoV-2-associated. Using the MIRA data, every spike-specific TCR was mapped to the spike region that the TCR reacted to and assigned to either a CD4 or a CD8 class. Log10-transformed breadth and depth values were compared by one-way ANOVA with Sidak's multiple comparisons tests. TCRdb's version of the immuneACCESS table is confined to in-frame rearrangements and falls short of the full clone set. An unresolved V gene accounts for under half of the shortfall where checked; the remainder is of unknown origin. V, J and clone size are those of that table, while D and trimming were read from the DNA. The sample profile shows under 250,000 clones; 93% of them were found once. In total, the top ten clones hold over 0.95% of the sample.

The time point label here, explained by the study, means: baseline before first vaccination. Per the publication, the treatment or condition label means: meningococcal conjugate vaccine given as trial control. Vaccinee samples were obtained from the UK trials COV001 and COV002, which included a single-blind randomized controlled phase 2/3 trial of AZD1222 (ChAdOx1 nCoV-19) in healthy adults. For TCRbeta chain sequencing, PBMC samples from trial participants were taken at day 0 and at day 28 after the second dose. What the study reported, not specific to this receptor: Conclusions about previously exposed vaccinees were limited because only 6 or 7 AZD1222 recipients were SARS-CoV-2 seropositive at baseline. A significant rise in spike-specific TCR breadth and depth was observed after two AZD1222 doses relative to day 0 and relative to MenACWY recipients. Reportedly, almost half of the unique spike-specific TCRs recognized epitopes lying outside the regions that are mutated in the B.1.351 and B.1.1.7 variants. Because no day 14 peak-response samples were available, repertoires were characterized only after the peak T cell response. The whole spike protein was spanned by vaccine-associated CD4 TCRs, and dominant responses were seen in regions 160-218 and 743-854. The 56-69-year group was small, and its depth increase did not reach significance, likely because of low power. Participants were mostly white British, with more females than males. The authors suggested clonal diversity may have been underestimated.

About this clone: The antigen it recognizes is unknown. Base qualities were left out, and no much larger clone turns up one base away.

Sequenced here: peripheral blood, sampled on day 0 of MenACWY control vaccination. This sequence originates from an adult in good health. This sequence uses TRBV28 and TRBJ1-2, with the D gene too uncertain to name. The CDR3 here reads CASSLFGGMINGYTF. The nucleotide sequence is TGTGCCAGCAGTTTATTTGGTGGAATGATTAATGGCTACACCTTC.